These 25 T cell receptor beta chains came from one sample sequenced in a study of neoadjuvant anti-PD-1 for oral cavity cancer. Sequencing used immunoSEQ multiplex PCR; TCRdb keeps in-frame clones, though not all of them. The repertoire includes about 16,000 clones, around two thirds of them detected once, and roughly 2.6% sits in the top ten. The sample in question was PBMCs, obtained before nivolumab (anti-PD-1) treatment. These receptors were taken from a person between 35 and 79 years old with oral cavity squamous cell carcinoma.

This clone was picked up a small number of times. The chain couples TRBV2 to TRBJ1-1, with D possibly matching TRBD1 (6 bases). The germline gives CDR1 SNHLY, CDR2 FYNNEI. CDR3 length: 13 amino acids. The V and J ends lost 2 bases and 7 bases respectively, with 11 bases between them. CDR3 nucleotide sequence: TGTGCCAGCAGTGAACGGGGGCGAATTGAAGCTTTCTTT. It encodes CASSERGRIEAFF.

This clone has just a few counts. The rearrangement links TRBV6-5 to TRBJ1-5; a weak D match, TRBD1 (6 bases). The germline CDR1 and CDR2 sequences are MNHEY and SVGAGI. The germline V and J ends were trimmed by 5 bases and 2 bases, with 10 bases remaining between them. The CDR3 contains 14 residues. DNA of the CDR3: TGTGCCAGCAGTAGGGGGGACGGCAATCAGCCCCAGCATTTT. It translates to CASSRGDGNQPQHF.

V is TRBV5-1 and J is TRBJ2-6; D is ambiguous. V was clipped by 0 bases and J by 2 bases, with 9 bases between them. The germline CDR1 and CDR2 sequences are SGHRS and YFSETQ. This CDR3 has 16 residues. CDR3: CASSLGWGTGANVLTF. CDR3 nucleotide sequence: TGCGCCAGCAGCTTGGGTTGGGGTACTGGGGCCAACGTCCTGACTTTC.

V usage is TRBV7-2 and J usage is TRBJ2-7; 8 bases align to TRBD2. The CDR3 has 14 residues. The germline gives CDR1 SGHTA, CDR2 FQGNSA. Trimming removed 8 bases from V and 0 bases from J; junction bases left unmatched: 6. Here the CDR3 DNA reads TGTGCCAGCTTAGCGGGACTACTCTCCTACGAGCAGTACTTC. Protein: CASLAGLLSYEQYF. Complete variable domain (other parts from reference TRBV7-2 and TRBJ2-7): GAGVSQSPSNKVTEKGKDVELRCDPISGHTALYWYRQSLGQGLEFLIYFQGNSAPDKSGLPSDRFSAERTGGSVSTLTIQRTQQEDSAVYLCASLAGLLSYEQYFGPGTRLTVT.

The chain carries TRBV4-1 and TRBJ1-1, with D hard to call. CDR1 and CDR2 from the germline V gene are MGHRA and YSYEKL. The CDR3 has 14 residues. Trimming took 3 bases from V and 2 from J, leaving 10 bases between them. The CDR3 nucleotides are TGCGCCAGCAGCCAGAACATGGGAAACACTGAAGCTTTCTTT. The encoded protein is CASSQNMGNTEAFF.

The rearrangement uses TRBV9 and TRBJ1-5; 8 bases line up with TRBD1. The CDR3 has 16 amino acids. Looked up from germline, CDR1 is SGDLS and CDR2 is YYNGEE. J gave up 6 bases and V 4 bases, and 12 bases lay outside the gene matches. CDR3 sequence (DNA): TGTGCCAGCAGCCCACACCCGGACAGGGAGGTTCAGCCCCAGCATTTT. Encoded protein: CASSPHPDREVQPQHF.

This chain links TRBV11-2 with TRBJ2-7; 7 bases are a match to TRBD1. Losses at the gene ends were 5 bases for V and 4 bases for J; bases not matched to a gene: 11. Germline CDR1 is SGHAT and CDR2 is FQNNGV. The CDR3 extends over 15 amino acids. CDR3 loop: CASSITPGQNYEQYF. The CDR3 nucleotides are TGTGCCAGCAGCATCACCCCGGGACAGAATTACGAGCAGTACTTC.

The gene calls are TRBV7-8 and TRBJ2-7, with 9 bases matching TRBD2. Trimming at V came to 1 base and at J to 4 bases, leaving 2 bases not matched to a gene. This CDR3 contains 14 residues. The germline CDR1 and CDR2 sequences are SGHVS and FQNEAQ. The CDR3 protein is CASSLVAGVYEQYF. The CDR3 DNA reads as TGTGCCAGCAGCTTAGTAGCGGGAGTGTACGAGCAGTACTTC. Full variable domain (rest looked up from reference TRBV7-8 and TRBJ2-7): GAGVSQSPRYKVAKRGQDVALRCDPISGHVSLFWYQQALGQGPEFLTYFQNEAQLDKSGLPSDRFFAERPEGSVSTLKIQRTQQEDSAVYLCASSLVAGVYEQYFGPGTRLTVT.

V is TRBV2 and J is TRBJ2-5; D gene unclear. The CDR3 runs 13 residues. Germline CDR1 SNHLY, CDR2 FYNNEI. The ends were cut back, 6 bases at V and 1 base at J, with 9 bases in the middle. CDR3 DNA sequence: TGTGCCAGCAGCCTACTGGCCCAAGAGACCCAGTACTTC. It translates to CASSLLAQETQYF.

The rearrangement joins TRBV19 to TRBJ2-2; D is undetermined. V shed 2 bases and J shed 5 bases, with 9 bases lying between them. The CDR3 runs to 14 residues. Germline CDR1 is LNHDA and CDR2 is SQIVND (reference sequence). CDR3 in amino acids: CASSIPTLTGELFF. CDR3 nucleotides: TGTGCCAGTAGTATACCGACTCTAACCGGGGAGCTGTTTTTT.

This clone appeared a few times. This chain joins TRBV28 and TRBJ1-1; 12 bases fit TRBD1. The CDR3 sequence is 16 residues long. The ends lost 1 base at V and 4 bases at J; junction bases unmatched: 4. Germline V gives CDR1 MDHEN, CDR2 SYDVKM. The CDR3 sequence is CASSLSGTGGFTEAFF. The CDR3 DNA reads as TGTGCCAGCAGTTTATCCGGGACAGGGGGCTTCACTGAAGCTTTCTTT.

The table lists this clone with a few counts. The gene calls are TRBV19 and TRBJ2-7; tentatively, D is TRBD2 (5 bases). This CDR3 is 14 amino acids long. Germline assignment: CDR1 LNHDA and CDR2 SQIVND (reference sequence). The V and J ends lost 5 bases and 2 bases respectively, with 13 bases between them. CDR3 in amino acids: CASSSTPGAYEQYF. The CDR3 nucleotides read TGTGCCAGTAGTTCAACCCCCGGGGCCTACGAGCAGTACTTC.

The chain couples TRBV27 to TRBJ2-2; no definite D call. Trimming stripped 3 bases from V and 1 base from J, with 6 bases between. This CDR3 has 14 residues. Germline V CDR1 and CDR2: MNHEY, SMNVEV (reference sequence). The CDR3 DNA reads as TGTGCCAGCAGTTTTTTGGGGAACACCGGGGAGCTGTTTTTT. Translating gives CASSFLGNTGELFF.

This clone was counted a few times. The gene calls are TRBV2 and TRBJ2-1; D is uncertain. Looked up from germline, CDR1 is SNHLY and CDR2 is FYNNEI. V shed 7 bases and J shed 10 bases, with 11 bases lying between them. The CDR3 runs 11 residues. The CDR3 region has the DNA TGTGCCAGCAAGACAAATATCGAGCAGTTCTTC. This sequence encodes CASKTNIEQFF.

V gene TRBV6-1 combines with J gene TRBJ1-5, with TRBD1 as a possible D gene (5 bases). The V and J ends lost 1 base and 2 bases respectively, with 9 bases between them. CDR3 length: 15 residues. The V gene's germline CDR1 is MNHNS and CDR2 SASEGT. Written as DNA, the CDR3 is TGTGCCAGCAGTGAAGGGGTGGGGGGCAATCAGCCCCAGCATTTT. Amino acids: CASSEGVGGNQPQHF.

This sequence joins TRBV6-1 and TRBJ1-1, with D hard to call. Trimming cost V 4 bases and J 10 bases, with 7 bases left between them. The CDR3 is 10 residues long. CDR1 MNHNS and CDR2 SASEGT come from the germline V gene. This CDR3 is CASSVRRAFF. The CDR3 DNA sequence: TGTGCCAGCAGTGTCCGGCGAGCTTTCTTT.

The rearrangement joins TRBV9 to TRBJ2-5; D perhaps matches TRBD1 (6 bases). From germline, CDR1 is SGDLS and CDR2 YYNGEE. The V and J ends lost 7 bases and 4 bases respectively, with 14 bases between them. The CDR3 is made up of 13 amino acids. CDR3 in amino acids: CASSLQGLETQYF. In nucleotides, the CDR3 is TGTGCCAGCTCTTTACAGGGATTAGAGACCCAGTACTTC. The full variable domain, completed using reference TRBV9 and TRBJ2-5, is DSGVTQTPKHLITATGQRVTLRCSPRSGDLSVYWYQQSLDQGLQFLIQYYNGEERAKGNILERFSAQQFPDLHSELNLSSLELGDSALYFCASSLQGLETQYFGPGTRLLVL.

The chain uses TRBV29-1 and TRBJ2-7, with 9 bases matching TRBD2. Germline V gene sequence: CDR1 SQVTM, CDR2 ANQGSEA. The V and J ends lost 6 bases and 4 bases, in that order; junction bases with no gene match: 7. The CDR3 loop spans 13 amino acids. Written as DNA, the CDR3 is TGCAGCGTATCCGGGACTAGCAGGTACGAGCAGTACTTC. Residues: CSVSGTSRYEQYF.

This clone has just a few counts. The V gene is TRBV19, the J gene TRBJ2-2, with a weak D call TRBD1 (6 bases). Trimming shortened V by 4 bases and J by 2 bases, and 14 bases separated the two germline ends. Germline V CDR1 and CDR2: LNHDA, SQIVND (reference sequence). This CDR3 is built from 16 residues. CDR3 loop: CASSRETGRNTGELFF. The CDR3 nucleotides are TGTGCCAGTAGTAGGGAGACAGGCCGAAACACCGGGGAGCTGTTTTTT.

V is TRBV6-6 and J is TRBJ1-5, with D tentatively TRBD1 (6 bases). Trimming removed 11 bases at V and 5 bases at J, with 16 bases between. The CDR3 has 13 amino acids. In germline, CDR1 is MNHNY, CDR2 SVGAGI (reference sequence). The CDR3 is CAAHSGAHQPQHF. The CDR3 DNA reads TGTGCCGCCCATTCAGGGGCTCATCAGCCCCAGCATTTT.

This clone occurred a few times. The chain couples TRBV14 to TRBJ2-6; D is ambiguous. V lost 2 bases and J 0 bases, leaving 5 bases between the germline ends. The CDR3 has 15 amino acids. Germline assignment: CDR1 SGHDN and CDR2 FVKESK. This chain's CDR3 is CASSQLNSGANVLTF. The CDR3 DNA reads as TGTGCCAGCAGCCAACTCAACTCTGGGGCCAACGTCCTGACTTTC.

This clone was picked up one time. The J gene is TRBJ2-7, the V gene TRBV7-3, with 7 bases identical to TRBD1. This CDR3 comprises 14 residues. CDR1 is SGHTA, CDR2 FQGTGA, per germline. V was clipped by 5 bases and J by 3 bases; unmatched bases: 7. Written as DNA, the CDR3 is TGTGCCAGCAGCCGCGACCGGGACAGCTACGAGCAGTACTTC. Translated: CASSRDRDSYEQYF.

The chain employs TRBV6-5 and TRBJ1-2; unclear D gene. The CDR3 contains 13 residues. Germline V CDR1 and CDR2: MNHEY, SVGAGI. Trimming took off 6 bases at V and 2 bases at J, with 10 bases between the two ends. The CDR3 DNA sequence: TGTGCCAGCAGCTTATCCCTCAACTATGGCTACACCTTC. Its protein is CASSLSLNYGYTF.

The chain uses TRBV9 and TRBJ2-3; 12 nucleotides line up with TRBD2. The CDR3 loop spans 18 amino acids. Looked up from germline, CDR1 is SGDLS and CDR2 is YYNGEE. The V and J ends lost 0 bases and 2 bases, in that order; junction bases with no gene match: 7. CDR3 coding DNA: TGTGCCAGCAGCGTAGCTCTAGCGGGAGGGCCCCTCACAGATACGCAGTATTTT. Residues: CASSVALAGGPLTDTQYF.

The chain is built from TRBV5-4 and TRBJ2-7, with a tentative D call TRBD2 (6 bases). Trimming left V 4 bases short and J 3 bases short, with 14 bases between. This CDR3 spans 14 amino acids. Per the germline V gene, CDR1 is SGHNT and CDR2 is YYREEE (reference sequence). CDR3 in DNA: TGTGCCAGCAGCCGGTCCGGCGGGAACTACGAGCAGTACTTC. It specifies CASSRSGGNYEQYF.